This entry features one TCR beta chain sequence. Its matching antigen is unknown. The J segment lost 4 bases and the V segment lost 4 bases, leaving 6 bases of the junction unmatched. Germline-derived CDR1 and CDR2 are MDHEN and SYDVKM. CDR3 length: 14 residues. The data were obtained in a study of shared clonotypes between healthy human individuals. The study's findings and limits: Among a handful of donors, approximately 5% of naive CD4 clonotypes were found in common.

Deep was the level used in running the assay. Replicate PCRs for sorted subsets used approximately 220 ng DNA; this equaled 30,000 to 35,000 T cell genomes. This table comes from immunoSEQ multiplex PCR, and its TCRdb copy is limited to in-frame clones, with some not included. The sample consists of around 2.5 million clones, more than 85% of them appearing once. The chain employs TRBV28 and TRBJ1-2, with 7 bases identical to TRBD1. This receptor was obtained from a man aged 18 to 29 in good health. Some clones in this sample may be carry-over from other donors' samples. Sequenced sample: naive CD4+ T cells from PBMCs. Subset defined: CD45RA+ positively selected. The CDR3 DNA sequence: TGTGCCAGCAGTTCGGGCAGGGGGTTCTATGGCTACACCTTC. Translated: CASSSGRGFYGYTF.